Below, 3 T cell receptor beta chains from the same sample are listed, as sequenced in a study of identical twins. A single record per CDR3 protein comes from TCRdb applying MiXCR to the 5' RACE reads. Of some 500,000 distinct CDR3 sequences in the sample, about 14% are singletons; the top ten hold about 0.52%. These data were also reused for a study on yellow fever vaccine responses in identical twins.

Sequenced material: CD4+ T cells sorted from blood. Receptors originate from a woman between 18 and 29 years old in good health.

This clonotype was recorded a few times. The V and J genes are TRBV20-1 and TRBJ2-2, with 9 bases lining up with TRBD2. Germline CDR1 reads DFQATT; CDR2 reads SNEGSKA (reference sequence). The CDR3 spans 16 residues. With V trimmed by 6 bases and J by 6 bases, 14 bases remained unmatched. The CDR3 DNA reads as TGCAGTGCCAACCATCCGGGACTAGCAGGCCCCGGGGAGCTGTTTTTT. Its protein is CSANHPGLAGPGELFF.

This clonotype appeared a few times. V gene TRBV3-1 combines with J gene TRBJ1-1; TRBD1 agrees at 10 bases. Per the germline V gene, CDR1 is LGHDT and CDR2 is YNNKEL (reference sequence). V gave up 3 bases and J gave up 3 bases; unmatched junction bases: 4. The CDR3 length is 15 residues. The CDR3 DNA reads as TGTGCCAGCAGCCAGCCCGGACAGGGGGACACTGAAGCTTTCTTT. It is translated as CASSQPGQGDTEAFF.

The chain recombines TRBV7-2 with TRBJ2-1; 7 bases are shared with TRBD2. Germline CDR1 reads SGHTA; CDR2 reads FQGNSA. This CDR3 contains 11 residues. Germline trimming cut 5 bases from V and 11 bases from J; bases unmatched to any gene: 3. CDR3 residues: CASSTGLQQFF. In DNA form, the CDR3 reads TGTGCCAGCAGCACGGGACTACAGCAGTTCTTC. Using reference TRBV7-2 and TRBJ2-1 for the parts outside the CDR3, the full variable domain is GAGVSQSPSNKVTEKGKDVELRCDPISGHTALYWYRQSLGQGLEFLIYFQGNSAPDKSGLPSDRFSAERTGGSVSTLTIQRTQQEDSAVYLCASSTGLQQFFGPGTRLTVL.